This TCR beta chain emerged from a study of vaccination and CD4 T cells after COVID-19. This CDR3 is 14 amino acids long. Germline-derived CDR1 and CDR2 are SNHLY and FYNNEI. Deletions cut 6 bases from V and 4 bases from J, with 15 bases between. As to treatment: approximately 9-day PBMC culture with coronavirus spike peptide pools or control peptides (ViraFEST assay). Sequenced with the Oncomine TCR Beta short-read assay was DNA taken from cultured CD4+ T cells. TCRdb ran MiXCR on the PCR reads and lists one entry per CDR3 protein. The sample contains 11,000 or so distinct CDR3 sequences, 40% to 55% of which appear only once. This clonotype was seen more than once but under ten times. Its target is not known. Study findings and constraints: From around 20 to 38, the median of SARS-CoV-2-reactive clonotypes rose without reaching significance.

The chain employs TRBV2 and TRBJ1-1; tentatively, D is TRBD1 (6 bases). The receptor was derived from a human donor who had recovered from COVID-19. The sequenced material came from CD4+ T cells from blood, cultured in vitro. The CDR3 loop is CASRIEQGGTEAFF. CDR3 DNA: TGTGCCAGCAGGATCGAACAAGGGGGCACTGAAGCTTTCTTT.